Sequencing of this TCR beta chain was carried out in a study of spatial heterogeneity in lung cancer. Looking at the study overall: Alpha-chain sequences were detected in numbers that were consistently lower than beta-chain sequences.

Individually, TCR cDNA molecules were each labelled with a unique molecular identifier. MiXCR, run by TCRdb on the 5' RACE reads, gives a single entry per CDR3 protein. The sample holds roughly 70,000 distinct CDR3 sequences, less than 15% seen once. CDR3 size: 12 residues. Between the trimmed V and J ends, which lost 8 bases and 6 bases, there was a span of 12 bases. Germline assignment: CDR1 MNHEY and CDR2 SMNVEV (reference sequence). This clonotype was detected many times. Time point reported: sample taken at primary tumor resection. Material for sequencing was whole RNA from tumor, nontumor lung or frozen PBMC, left unsorted. The donor population consisted of just over 70 patients with untreated, early-stage non-small cell lung cancer.

Sample: PBMCs, taken at surgery. The receptor was derived from a male donor with early-stage non-small cell lung cancer. V gene TRBV27 combines with J gene TRBJ2-3; D possibly uses TRBD1 or TRBD2 (5 bases each). The CDR3 DNA is TGTGCCAGCGGGGAGTGGGGGGATACGCAGTATTTT. Amino acids: CASGEWGDTQYF.